The 11 T cell receptor beta chains below all came from one sample that was sequenced in a study of identical twins. TCRdb ran MiXCR on the 5' RACE reads and lists one entry per CDR3 protein. The sample shows 500,000 to 650,000 distinct CDR3 sequences, 7% to 7.5% of them seen only once. The sample was also reused in another study, on yellow fever vaccine responses in identical twins.

The sequenced material came from PBMCs. These TCRs come from a woman aged 18-29 years in good health.

V and J are TRBV5-1 and TRBJ1-1, with unresolved D. V gave up 4 bases and J gave up 2 bases, with 12 bases separating them. Germline CDR1 SGHRS, CDR2 YFSETQ. This CDR3 is 14 amino acids long. CDR3 residues: CASSPYRANTEAFF. The CDR3 DNA sequence: TGCGCCAGCAGCCCCTACAGAGCAAACACTGAAGCTTTCTTT.

This sequence joins TRBV5-1 and TRBJ1-2; D uncertain. The CDR3 runs 16 residues. CDR1 is SGHRS, CDR2 YFSETQ, per germline. V was shortened by 3 bases and J by 0 bases, with 15 bases between the two germline ends. In nucleotides, the CDR3 is TGCGCCAGCAGCTCAACGACTGGTGGCCCTAACTATGGCTACACCTTC. Amino acids: CASSSTTGGPNYGYTF.

V usage is TRBV29-1 and J usage is TRBJ1-4; tentative D call: TRBD1 (5 bases). Per the germline V gene, CDR1 is SQVTM and CDR2 is ANQGSEA. The CDR3 has 17 residues. Trimming removed 6 bases at V and 8 bases at J, with 28 bases between. The CDR3, as DNA: TGCAGCGTGGGGAGGATTGGGGCTCTCGAACGAGGCGAAAAACTGTTTTTT. Protein sequence: CSVGRIGALERGEKLFF.

The V gene is TRBV3-1, the J gene TRBJ2-2, with 8 bases lining up with TRBD1. CDR3 length: 15 amino acids. The germline CDR1 and CDR2 sequences are LGHDT and YNNKEL (reference sequence). J gave up 3 bases and V 5 bases, and 5 bases lay outside the gene matches. Here the CDR3 DNA reads TGTGCCAGCAGCTCACAGGGGGTACACACCGGGGAGCTGTTTTTT. The encoded protein is CASSSQGVHTGELFF. Complete variable domain (other parts from reference TRBV3-1 and TRBJ2-2): DTAVSQTPKYLVTQMGNDKSIKCEQNLGHDTMYWYKQDSKKFLKIMFSYNNKELIINETVPNRFSPKSPDKAHLNLHINSLELGDSAVYFCASSSQGVHTGELFFGEGSRLTVL.

The sample holds many counts of this clonotype. V is TRBV20-1 and J is TRBJ2-7; D tentatively fits TRBD1 or TRBD2 (5 bases each). The CDR3 contains 14 residues. CDR1 and CDR2 (germline): DFQATT, SNEGSKA (reference sequence). Trimming removed 1 base from V and 4 bases from J, with 14 bases in between. The CDR3 coding sequence is TGCAGTGCTAGAGGAGCGGCAGGGTTTTACGAGCAGTACTTC. Protein product: CSARGAAGFYEQYF.

About this clonotype: This may be a read error, as it is one base from a much larger clone. The CDR3 DNA sequence: TGTGCCAGCAGGTTTCCCCCCAGGACAGGCTACGAGCAGTACTTC. As protein: CASRFPPRTGYEQYF. The V gene is TRBV7-2, the J gene TRBJ2-7; TRBD1 matches at 7 bases. The CDR3 is 15 amino acids. The ends lost 6 bases at V and 3 bases at J; junction bases unmatched: 11. Germline assignment: CDR1 SGHTA and CDR2 FQGNSA.

The sample holds many counts of this clonotype. The chain recombines TRBV5-1 with TRBJ2-3; tentative D call: TRBD2 (6 bases). Trimming cost V 0 bases and J 6 bases, with 17 bases left between them. The CDR3 totals 16 residues. Germline values: CDR1 SGHRS, CDR2 YFSETQ. The CDR3 loop reads CASSLAGRGVGDTQYF. Written as DNA, the CDR3 is TGCGCCAGCAGCTTGGCCGGGCGGGGAGTTGGCGATACGCAGTATTTT.

This clonotype was observed at least ten times. The chain is built from TRBV12-3 or TRBV12-4 and TRBJ2-3; 8 bases are shared with TRBD2. Losses at the gene ends were 6 bases for V and 1 base for J; bases not matched to a gene: 6. There are 15 residues in the CDR3. The CDR3 loop is CASSWKLAGTDTQYF. The CDR3 bases are TGTGCCAGCAGCTGGAAACTAGCGGGCACAGATACGCAGTATTTT.

V gene TRBV7-9 combines with J gene TRBJ1-1, with D possibly being TRBD1 (5 bases). The CDR3 contains 11 residues. Trimming shortened V by 10 bases and J by 3 bases, and 9 bases separated the two germline ends. In germline, CDR1 is SEHNR, CDR2 FQNEAQ (reference sequence). CDR3 sequence: CATLGDTEAFF. CDR3 sequence (DNA): TGTGCCACCCTGGGGGACACTGAAGCTTTCTTT.

The sample holds many counts of this clonotype. The CDR3 here is CASSEQGQTGAGELFF. The DNA for the CDR3 is TGTGCCAGCAGCGAACAGGGTCAAACAGGGGCCGGGGAGCTGTTTTTT. The genes are TRBV7-2 and TRBJ2-2; 7 bases line up with TRBD1. CDR1 is SGHTA, CDR2 FQGNSA, per germline. The CDR3 is 16 residues long. Losses at the gene ends were 5 bases for V and 6 bases for J; bases not matched to a gene: 12.

This clonotype was counted at least ten times. The chain recombines TRBV19 with TRBJ1-2; D not resolved. This CDR3 has 14 residues. Germline V gene data show CDR1 as LNHDA and CDR2 as SQIVND (reference sequence). The V end was cut by 5 bases, the J end by 4 bases, with 14 bases between. CDR3 sequence: CASSEAARVYGYTF. The CDR3 nucleotides read TGTGCCAGTAGTGAGGCCGCCCGGGTCTATGGCTACACCTTC.